This T cell receptor beta chain comes out of a study of blood T cell repertoires in COVID-19. Across the study: Samples came from the United States, Italy and Spain, spanning acute and convalescent COVID-19.

Assay used: immunoSEQ multiplex PCR; TCRdb lists only in-frame clones, some missing. The sample shows over 150,000 clones, roughly four fifths of them seen only once. CDR3 length equals 13 residues. Germline assignment: CDR1 SGHDT and CDR2 YYEEEE. V lost 4 bases and J lost 4, with 9 bases in between. The sequence derives from a human donor with acute or convalescent COVID-19. The donor label of this sample is uncertain. The sequenced sample consisted of peripheral blood. The V and J genes are TRBV5-6 and TRBJ1-5; unclear D gene. CDR3 protein: CASSLRLNQPQHF. The CDR3 DNA reads TGTGCCAGCAGCCTCCGTCTTAATCAGCCCCAGCATTTT.